In this sample, the clone carrying this T cell receptor (beta chain) turned up many times. Its antigen remains unidentified. V lost 5 bases and J lost 4; bases outside the gene matches: 9. The CDR3 is 16 amino acids. CDR1 SGHAT and CDR2 FQDESV come from the germline V gene (reference sequence). TCRdb re-called the reads with MiXCR, one entry per CDR3 protein. The sample has 310,000 or so distinct CDR3 sequences, roughly a tenth seen once. These data are taken from a study of T cell repertoires in cytomegalovirus infection. On the study more broadly: Matching HLA type, along with CMV infection, was indicated by public TCR beta signatures. Study-wide results and limits: The cumulative frequency of public TCR beta families distinguished individuals who carried CMV together with the relevant HLA. Dominant in the ex vivo response were TCR beta clonotypes restricted by HLA-C and specific for CMV.

Material: PBMCs. This receptor was identified in a human donor in good health (CMV status not recorded). Some clones in this sample may be carry-over from other donors' samples. The chain recombines TRBV11-1 with TRBJ1-1; TRBD1 matches 11 bases. The DNA for the CDR3 is TGTGCCAGCAGCGGACAGGGGGCGACCCTGGTCACTGAAGCTTTCTTT. Amino acids: CASSGQGATLVTEAFF.